This passage covers 22 T cell receptor beta chains from one sample sequenced in a study of T cell repertoires in cytomegalovirus infection. TCRdb fed the reads into MiXCR, producing one record per CDR3 protein. The data show under 200,000 distinct CDR3 sequences, roughly 9.8% seen once. The sequencing sample was made of PBMCs. The source of these receptors is a human donor in good health (CMV status not recorded). Some clones in this sample may be carry-over from other donors' samples.

Many counts were recorded for this clonotype. The rearrangement uses TRBV20-1 and TRBJ2-1, with 8 bases aligning to TRBD2. The CDR3 has 15 residues. Per germline, CDR1 DFQATT and CDR2 SNEGSKA (reference sequence). Losses at the gene ends were 5 bases for V and 7 bases for J; bases not matched to a gene: 13. CDR3 protein: CSAVPSREAGNEQFF. The DNA for the CDR3 is TGCAGTGCTGTCCCCTCGCGGGAGGCCGGGAATGAGCAGTTCTTC.

The CDR3 is CSANAPGTSVDTQYF. The CDR3 bases are TGCAGTGCTAATGCACCCGGGACTAGCGTGGATACGCAGTATTTT. V and J are TRBV20-1 and TRBJ2-3; 10 nucleotides align to TRBD2. The CDR3 loop spans 15 amino acids. Trimming removed 4 bases from V and 6 bases from J; junction bases left unmatched: 10. Germline CDR1 DFQATT, CDR2 SNEGSKA (reference sequence).

Regarding this clonotype: Without the conserved terminal phenylalanine or tryptophan, this CDR3 likely stems from a read error. The V and J genes are TRBV7-2 and TRBJ2-5; D remains unclear. CDR1 and CDR2 from the germline V gene are SGHTA and FQGNSA. This CDR3 has 11 amino acids. The V gene lost 3 bases and the J gene lost 5 bases, with 4 bases spanning the gap. CDR3 sequence (DNA): TGTGCCAGCAGCTTCCATGAGACCCAGTACTCC. It translates to CASSFHETQYS.

This clonotype was counted ten times or more. The chain links TRBV7-2 to TRBJ2-3; 7 bases are a match to TRBD2. The CDR3 has 17 residues. Germline V gene sequence: CDR1 SGHTA, CDR2 FQGNSA. V dropped 5 bases and J dropped 0; count of bases not matched to a gene: 11. CDR3 in amino acids: CASSPLVSGASTDTQYF. In DNA, the CDR3 is TGTGCCAGCAGCCCACTCGTAAGCGGGGCTAGCACAGATACGCAGTATTTT.

This clonotype was observed many times. The rearrangement joins TRBV28 to TRBJ2-7; TRBD2 is a possible D gene (5 bases). The V gene's germline CDR1 is MDHEN and CDR2 SYDVKM. The V end lost 5 bases, the J end lost 0 bases, and 11 bases lay between the germline ends. CDR3 length: 14 residues. CDR3 in amino acids: CASSGVGSSYEQYF. The CDR3, as DNA: TGTGCCAGCAGTGGCGTTGGGAGCTCCTACGAGCAGTACTTC.

The chain combines TRBV28 with TRBJ2-5, with TRBD1 matching over 8 bases. The germline CDR1 and CDR2 sequences are MDHEN and SYDVKM. CDR3 length: 14 amino acids. Losses at the gene ends were 2 bases for V and 4 bases for J; bases not matched to a gene: 3. CDR3: CASSLPQGAETQYF. In DNA form, the CDR3 reads TGTGCCAGCAGTTTACCTCAGGGGGCAGAGACCCAGTACTTC.

The J gene is TRBJ1-6, the V gene TRBV6-6, with D perhaps TRBD1 (5 bases). The V end lost 5 bases, the J end lost 14 bases, and 10 bases lay between the germline ends. The germline V gene encodes CDR1 MNHNY and CDR2 SVGAGI (reference sequence). This CDR3 has 11 amino acids. The CDR3 protein is CASSEGTALHF. CDR3 in DNA: TGTGCCAGCAGTGAGGGGACGGCCCTCCACTTT.

Ten or more counts support this clonotype. DNA of the CDR3: TGTGCCACCAGCAGAGGGACCGGGCTCTACGAGCAGTACTTC. Protein: CATSRGTGLYEQYF. The chain couples TRBV15 to TRBJ2-7; D not resolved. The V end was cut by 1 base, the J end by 3 bases, with 10 bases between. The germline V gene has CDR1 LNHNV and CDR2 YYDKDF (reference sequence). This CDR3 is built from 14 residues.

This clonotype was seen only a few times. The rearrangement uses TRBV5-6 and TRBJ2-1, with a tentative D call TRBD2 (6 bases). There are 16 residues in the CDR3. CDR1 SGHDT and CDR2 YYEEEE come from the germline V gene. Between the trimmed V and J ends, which lost 2 bases and 2 bases, there was a span of 14 bases. CDR3 DNA: TGTGCCAGCAGCTTTTACAGCGGGCCTACCTACAATGAGCAGTTCTTC. Translation gives CASSFYSGPTYNEQFF.

V gene TRBV20-1 combines with J gene TRBJ1-5; D is possibly TRBD1 (6 bases). The CDR3 extends over 15 amino acids. Trimming took off 1 base at V and 5 bases at J, with 15 bases between the two ends. Per the germline V gene, CDR1 is DFQATT and CDR2 is SNEGSKA (reference sequence). CDR3 coding DNA: TGCAGTGCTAGAGTAGGGCAGGGGATCGATCAGCCCCAGCATTTT. Translation: CSARVGQGIDQPQHF.

This clonotype was found many times. This rearrangement joins TRBV7-8 to TRBJ2-6; D call uncertain. Trimming pared 5 bases from V and 0 bases from J, leaving 20 bases between. The CDR3 has 19 amino acids. Per the germline V gene, CDR1 is SGHVS and CDR2 is FQNEAQ. The CDR3 DNA sequence: TGTGCCAGCAGCCTAAATTCCGGGTCCCCAAGCTCTGGGGCCAACGTCCTGACTTTC. Translation gives CASSLNSGSPSSGANVLTF.

This clonotype was observed many times. The CDR3 loop is CASRTPGGEQFF. For the CDR3, the DNA is TGTGCCAGCAGAACCCCCGGGGGCGAGCAGTTCTTC. The chain links TRBV28 to TRBJ2-1; D may match TRBD1 or TRBD2 (6 bases each). V lost 6 bases to trimming and J lost 10 bases, with 13 bases between them. The germline CDR1 and CDR2 sequences are MDHEN and SYDVKM. There are 12 residues in the CDR3.

V gene TRBV7-2 combines with J gene TRBJ2-7; 8 bases are a match to TRBD2. J lost 7 bases, V lost 5 bases, and 10 bases had no gene match. The length of the CDR3 is 14 residues. Germline V gene data show CDR1 as SGHTA and CDR2 as FQGNSA. CDR3 sequence reads: CASSRSGTGREQYF. In DNA, the CDR3 is TGTGCCAGCAGCCGTAGCGGGACGGGCCGTGAGCAGTACTTC.

In its sample, this clonotype was seen many times. The gene calls are TRBV19 and TRBJ1-1; D perhaps matches TRBD1 (5 bases). The CDR3 spans 17 residues. The germline CDR1 and CDR2 sequences are LNHDA and SQIVND (reference sequence). The V end was cut by 0 bases, the J end by 1 base, with 15 bases between. DNA of the CDR3: TGTGCCAGTAGTATAGATGCGGTCGCAGGGTGGAACACTGAAGCTTTCTTT. It specifies CASSIDAVAGWNTEAFF.

The CDR3 reads CASSYLTTGWATEAFF. CDR3 nucleotide sequence: TGTGCCAGCAGTTACTTGACGACAGGGTGGGCCACTGAAGCTTTCTTT. The V and J genes are TRBV6-2 or TRBV6-3 and TRBJ1-1, with 7 bases that match TRBD1. CDR3 length equals 16 residues. CDR1 MNHEY and CDR2 SVGEGT come from the germline V gene. V shed 1 base and J 4 bases; nucleotides not matched to a gene: 9.

This clonotype was found many times. J is TRBJ1-1 and V is TRBV7-8; D might be TRBD1 (5 bases). Germline CDR1 SGHVS, CDR2 FQNEAQ. This CDR3 contains 15 residues. The ends were cut back, 1 base at V and 6 bases at J, with 15 bases in the middle. CDR3 amino acids: CASSLGGGRLSEAFF. CDR3 in DNA: TGTGCCAGCAGCTTAGGGGGCGGCAGGTTATCTGAAGCTTTCTTT.

The chain is built from TRBV12-5 and TRBJ1-1; no clear D gene. With 6 bases removed from V and 1 base from J, the gap between germline ends came to 15 bases. Germline-derived CDR1 and CDR2 are LGHNT and FRNRAP. This CDR3 has 15 amino acids. Here the CDR3 reads CASGRGRRTNTEAFF. In nucleotides, the CDR3 is TGTGCTAGTGGCCGGGGAAGGCGGACGAACACTGAAGCTTTCTTT.

There are many counts of this clonotype. The chain joins TRBV7-2 to TRBJ2-7; D not resolved. CDR1 is SGHTA and CDR2 is FQGNSA in the germline V gene. The CDR3 has 12 amino acids. Trimming shortened V by 1 base and J by 5 bases, and 6 bases separated the two germline ends. CDR3 region: CASSLVEDEQYF. The CDR3 region has the DNA TGTGCCAGCAGCTTAGTAGAGGACGAGCAGTACTTC.

This clonotype was detected many times. This chain links TRBV28 with TRBJ2-7; weak D call: TRBD2 (5 bases). Germline V lookup: CDR1 MDHEN, CDR2 SYDVKM. The CDR3 loop spans 15 amino acids. With 5 bases removed from V and 2 bases from J, the gap between germline ends came to 16 bases. The CDR3 DNA follows: TGTGCCAGCAGTCCCGGTGGTAGCGTGGCCTACGAGCAGTACTTC. It encodes CASSPGGSVAYEQYF.

The chain joins TRBV12-3 or TRBV12-4 to TRBJ1-5; D gene unclear. The V gene lost 5 bases and the J gene lost 6 bases, with 8 bases spanning the gap. The CDR3 totals 12 residues. The CDR3, as DNA: TGTGCCAGCAGTCGATGGGGTCAGCCCCAGCATTTT. Protein sequence: CASSRWGQPQHF.

This clonotype was observed at least ten times. The V gene is TRBV6-4, the J gene TRBJ2-1; D call uncertain. Trimming left V 3 bases short and J 4 bases short, with 10 bases between. From germline, CDR1 is MRHNA and CDR2 SNTAGT. This CDR3 has 14 amino acids. CDR3 DNA: TGTGCCAGCAGTGATGGTTCAGATTACAATGAGCAGTTCTTC. Translating it yields CASSDGSDYNEQFF.

This rearrangement joins TRBV29-1 to TRBJ1-4; D is possibly TRBD1 (6 bases). This CDR3 comprises 13 residues. Germline V gives CDR1 SQVTM, CDR2 ANQGSEA. The V end lost 2 bases, the J end lost 5 bases, and 9 bases lay between the germline ends. The CDR3 DNA follows: TGCAGCGTTGAAACAGGGTTAAATGAAAAACTGTTTTTT. As protein: CSVETGLNEKLFF. Combining the CDR3 with reference TRBV29-1 and TRBJ1-4 gives the whole variable domain SAVISQKPSRDICQRGTSLTIQCQVDSQVTMMFWYRQQPGQSLTLIATANQGSEATYESGFVIDKFPISRPNLTFSTLTVSNMSPEDSSIYLCSVETGLNEKLFFGSGTQLSVL.